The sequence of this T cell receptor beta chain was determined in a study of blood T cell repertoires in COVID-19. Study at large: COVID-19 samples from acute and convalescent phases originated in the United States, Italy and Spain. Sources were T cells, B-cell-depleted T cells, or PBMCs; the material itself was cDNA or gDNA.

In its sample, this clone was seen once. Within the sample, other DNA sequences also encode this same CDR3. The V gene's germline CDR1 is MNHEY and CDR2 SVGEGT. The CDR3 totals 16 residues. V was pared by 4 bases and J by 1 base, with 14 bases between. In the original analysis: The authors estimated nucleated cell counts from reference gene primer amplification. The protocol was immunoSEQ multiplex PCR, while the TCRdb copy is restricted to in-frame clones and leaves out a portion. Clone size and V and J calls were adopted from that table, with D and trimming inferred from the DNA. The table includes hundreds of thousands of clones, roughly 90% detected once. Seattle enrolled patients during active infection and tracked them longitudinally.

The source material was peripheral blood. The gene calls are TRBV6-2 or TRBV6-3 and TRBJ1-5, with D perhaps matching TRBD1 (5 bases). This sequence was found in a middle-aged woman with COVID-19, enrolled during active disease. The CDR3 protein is CASSLQGPDSNQPQHF. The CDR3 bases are TGTGCCAGCAGTTTGCAGGGTCCGGACAGCAATCAGCCCCAGCATTTT.